The clone carrying this TCR beta chain was detected only a few times. This may arise from a read error, as a much more abundant clone is one base away. Per germline, CDR1 SGDLS and CDR2 YYNGEE. The CDR3 runs to 17 residues. This sample's time point: sample taken at primary tumor resection. One entry per CDR3 protein, called by TCRdb with MiXCR from the 5' RACE reads. Among about 80,000 distinct CDR3 sequences listed, about 8% were seen once. The data belong to a study of spatial heterogeneity in lung cancer. The sequences come from PBMCs, collected at surgery. The chain carries TRBV9 and TRBJ1-1; D may be TRBD1 (5 bases). This receptor was identified in a male donor with early-stage non-small cell lung cancer. The CDR3 sequence is CASSVEDGTPMNTEASF. CDR3 bases: TGTGCCAGCAGCGTAGAAGACGGGACTCCAATGAACACTGAAGCTTCCTTT.